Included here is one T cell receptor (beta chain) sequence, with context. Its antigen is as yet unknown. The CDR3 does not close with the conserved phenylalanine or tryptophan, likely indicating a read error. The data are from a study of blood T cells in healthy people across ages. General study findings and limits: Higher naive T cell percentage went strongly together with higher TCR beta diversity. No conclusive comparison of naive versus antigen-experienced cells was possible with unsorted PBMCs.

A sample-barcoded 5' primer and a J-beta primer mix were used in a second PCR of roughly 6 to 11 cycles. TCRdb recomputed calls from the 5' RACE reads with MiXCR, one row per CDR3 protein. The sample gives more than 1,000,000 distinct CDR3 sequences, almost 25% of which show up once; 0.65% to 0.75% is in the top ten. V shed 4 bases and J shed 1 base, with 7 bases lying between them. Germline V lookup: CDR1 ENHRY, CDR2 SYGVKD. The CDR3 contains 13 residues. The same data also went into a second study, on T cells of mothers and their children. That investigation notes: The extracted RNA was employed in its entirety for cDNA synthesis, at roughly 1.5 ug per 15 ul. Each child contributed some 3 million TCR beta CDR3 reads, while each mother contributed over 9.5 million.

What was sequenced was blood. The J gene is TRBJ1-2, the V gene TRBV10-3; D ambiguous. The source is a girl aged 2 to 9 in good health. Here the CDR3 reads CAISAQLNYGYTL. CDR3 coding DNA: TGTGCCATCAGTGCCCAGCTTAACTATGGCTACACCCTC.